This is a list of T cell receptor beta chains from one sample in a study of T cells in Graves' hyperthyroidism and ophthalmopathy. TCRdb analysed the multiplex PCR reads with MiXCR anew, one entry per CDR3 protein. The data contain over 350,000 distinct CDR3 sequences, around an eighth of them seen just once; the ten biggest clones take up around 28%. The sequencing input was blood. All receptors come from a man between 45 and 60 years old with Graves' ophthalmopathy. Both conserved end residues are part of each CDR3. Each record gives: clone size, J gene, V gene, D gene, CDR3 protein, CDR3 DNA. D genes are given only for firm matches. Size is omitted from some rows. Given values are once, few, many or a class for expanded clones.

>NA|TRBJ2-1|TRBV19|TRBD1
CASSTAGTAVHEQFF
TGTGCCAGTAGTACCGCCGGGACAGCTGTCCATGAGCAGTTCTTC
>few|TRBJ2-7|TRBV14|NA
CASSQALGSIYEQYF
TGTGCCAGCAGCCAAGCTCTGGGGTCTATCTACGAGCAGTACTTC
>many|TRBJ2-1|TRBV2|NA
CASSVSLVAGEEQFF
TGTGCCAGCTCTGTTAGTTTGGTTGCGGGCGAGGAGCAGTTCTTC
>many|TRBJ1-1|TRBV6-1|TRBD1
CASRGQLRNTEAFF
TGTGCCAGCAGGGGACAGCTAAGGAACACTGAAGCTTTCTTT
>many|TRBJ1-6|TRBV6-1|TRBD1
CASSGTGRYNSPLHF
TGTGCCAGCAGTGGGACAGGGAGGTATAATTCACCCCTCCACTTT
>many|TRBJ1-1|TRBV9|NA
CASSVAPAGITEAFF
TGTGCCAGCAGCGTAGCTCCGGCAGGGATCACTGAAGCTTTCTTT
>many|TRBJ2-7|TRBV7-2|TRBD1
CASSDRDRGYEQYF
TGTGCCAGCAGCGACCGGGACAGGGGGTACGAGCAGTACTTC
>many|TRBJ2-3|TRBV7-2|TRBD2
CASSSLAGAGGTQYF
TGTGCCAGCAGCTCCCTAGCGGGCGCCGGGGGTACGCAGTATTTT
>many|TRBJ2-7|TRBV6-6|NA
CASSYRQPYEQYF
TGTGCCAGCAGTTACAGACAGCCCTACGAGCAGTACTTC
>many|TRBJ2-7|TRBV12-3/TRBV12-4|NA
CASSFDSRYEQYF
TGTGCCAGCAGTTTTGACTCCCGCTACGAGCAGTACTTC
>NA|TRBJ1-6|TRBV6-5|TRBD1
CASSYVGQGDSPLHF
TGTGCCAGCAGTTACGTGGGACAGGGAGATTCACCCCTCCACTTT
>many|TRBJ2-1|TRBV24-1|NA
CATSDSVKNANEQFF
TGTGCCACCAGTGATTCGGTTAAAAACGCGAATGAGCAGTTCTTC
>few|TRBJ2-7|TRBV25-1|TRBD1
CASSSSDRGYEQYF
TGTGCCAGCAGCTCCTCGGACAGGGGGTACGAGCAGTACTTC
>many|TRBJ1-1|TRBV28|NA
CASSLGGYLNTEAFF
TGTGCCAGCAGTTTGGGAGGATACCTGAACACTGAAGCTTTCTTT
>NA|TRBJ1-4|TRBV5-1|NA
CASRTEGSEKLFF
TGCGCCAGCAGGACAGAGGGGAGTGAAAAACTGTTTTTT
>few|TRBJ1-4|TRBV6-1|TRBD1
CASSDLDRLVIEKLFF
TGTGCCAGCAGTGATCTGGACAGGCTGGTAATCGAAAAACTGTTTTTT
>NA|TRBJ1-1|TRBV7-9|NA
CASSAQENTEAFF
TGTGCCAGCAGCGCGCAAGAGAACACTGAAGCTTTCTTT
>NA|TRBJ2-3|TRBV6-2/TRBV6-3|NA
CASKGGDGTDTQYF
TGTGCCAGCAAAGGGGGAGATGGCACAGATACGCAGTATTTT
>few|TRBJ1-2|TRBV29-1|NA
CSVEIGGGYTF
TGCAGCGTTGAGATAGGAGGAGGCTACACCTTC
>many|TRBJ2-3|TRBV27|NA
CASSSRGISQDTQYF
TGTGCCAGCAGTTCGAGGGGTATTAGTCAAGATACGCAGTATTTT
>few|TRBJ2-2|TRBV9|TRBD1
CASSVGAGGVLGTGELFF
TGTGCCAGCAGCGTAGGGGCAGGGGGCGTTTTGGGCACCGGGGAGCTGTTTTTT
>many|TRBJ2-2|TRBV12-3/TRBV12-4|NA
CASSLMGVGTGELFF
TGTGCCAGCAGTTTAATGGGGGTCGGCACCGGGGAGCTGTTTTTT
>few|TRBJ2-5|TRBV28|TRBD2
CASSRSGSGVETQYF
TGTGCCAGCAGTCGTAGCGGGAGTGGGGTGGAAACCCAGTACTTC
>many|TRBJ2-5|TRBV24-1|NA
CATSDPPGTAGTQYF
TGTGCCACCAGTGACCCCCCCGGGACAGCGGGGACCCAGTACTTC
>many|TRBJ2-5|TRBV20-1|NA
CSATIDTGMGTQYF
TGCAGTGCTACGATTGACACCGGGATGGGGACCCAGTACTTC
>many|TRBJ1-2|TRBV11-3|TRBD1
CASSPTDRDEYGYTF
TGTGCCAGCAGCCCTACCGACAGGGATGAATATGGCTACACCTTC
>many|TRBJ1-1|TRBV3-1|NA
CASSQLGRLNTEAFF
TGTGCCAGCAGTCAGCTAGGCAGGCTGAACACTGAAGCTTTCTTT
>many|TRBJ2-3|TRBV11-3|NA
CASSSYTVAQYF
TGTGCCAGCAGCTCATACACCGTTGCGCAGTATTTT
>once|TRBJ2-2|TRBV12-3/TRBV12-4|TRBD2
CASSLRLAGVGELFF
TGTGCCAGCAGTTTACGACTAGCGGGAGTCGGGGAGCTGTTTTTT
>many|TRBJ1-2|TRBV18|NA
CASSPRDAYGYTF
TGTGCCAGCTCACCACGGGACGCCTATGGCTACACCTTC
>few|TRBJ1-1|TRBV29-1|NA
CSVSGRLTEAFF
TGCAGCGTTTCAGGGCGCCTCACTGAAGCTTTCTTT
>few|TRBJ2-2|TRBV25-1|TRBD1
CASSGLGGYTGELFF
TGTGCCAGCAGTGGGCTAGGGGGCTACACCGGGGAGCTGTTTTTT
>many|TRBJ2-3|TRBV3-1|TRBD2
CASSQGTSSTDTQYF
TGTGCCAGCAGCCAGGGGACTAGCTCCACAGATACGCAGTATTTT
>many|TRBJ1-2|TRBV28|TRBD1
CASSFLQGANYGYTF
TGTGCCAGCAGTTTCTTACAGGGGGCGAACTATGGCTACACCTTC
>many|TRBJ2-1|TRBV28|NA
CASSLPGNRNEQFF
TGTGCCAGCAGTTTACCCGGGAACAGGAATGAGCAGTTCTTC
>many|TRBJ2-2|TRBV11-1|NA
CASSPRQGSGELFF
TGTGCCAGCAGCCCGCGGCAGGGATCCGGGGAGCTGTTTTTT
>many|TRBJ1-5|TRBV10-3|NA
CAISEARGVEQPQHF
TGTGCCATCAGTGAGGCCAGGGGAGTAGAACAGCCCCAGCATTTT
>NA|TRBJ2-1|TRBV2|TRBD2
CASSGDFGRALYEQFF
TGTGCCAGCAGTGGGGATTTCGGGAGGGCCCTTTATGAGCAGTTCTTC
>many|TRBJ2-1|TRBV24-1|NA
CATSDSDAASGYYNEQFF
TGTGCCACCAGTGATAGTGACGCAGCAAGCGGGTACTACAATGAGCAGTTCTTC
>NA|TRBJ2-5|TRBV3-1|TRBD1
CASSPQGGARGTQYF
TGTGCCAGCAGCCCCCAAGGGGGCGCAAGGGGGACCCAGTACTTC
>NA|TRBJ2-6|TRBV2|TRBD1
CASSGWDSPSGANVLTF
TGTGCCAGCAGCGGGTGGGACAGCCCCTCTGGGGCCAACGTCCTGACTTTC
>NA|TRBJ1-5|TRBV20-1|NA
CSASHPSDSNQPQHF
TGCAGTGCTAGTCACCCCTCAGATAGCAATCAGCCCCAGCATTTT
>many|TRBJ2-5|TRBV24-1|TRBD1
CATSDYPLAGGVETQYF
TGTGCCACCAGTGATTACCCCCTGGCAGGGGGCGTAGAGACCCAGTACTTC
>many|TRBJ2-3|TRBV5-1|NA
CASSPRQGRSRSTSDTQYF
TGCGCCAGCAGCCCCCGGCAGGGCAGGTCGAGAAGCACATCGGATACGCAGTATTTT
>many|TRBJ1-1|TRBV5-1|NA
CASSFSSLSEAFF
TGCGCCAGCAGCTTCTCCAGTTTGTCTGAAGCTTTCTTT
>NA|TRBJ1-2|TRBV29-1|NA
CSDAAGWGYTF
TGCAGCGACGCCGCGGGTTGGGGCTACACCTTC
>NA|TRBJ2-7|TRBV28|TRBD2
CASNAAGLAYEQYF
TGTGCCAGCAATGCAGCGGGACTCGCCTACGAGCAGTACTTC